The 10 T cell receptor beta chains below come from one sample, sequenced in a study of T cell responses to AZD1222 COVID-19 vaccine. The repertoire was sequenced with immunoSEQ multiplex PCR; TCRdb's copy has only in-frame clones and lacks some. The data hold 250,000 to 300,000 clones, with roughly 93% observed a single time. The starting material was peripheral blood, obtained 28 days after the second AZD1222 dose. All receptors derive from an adult who received the AZD1222 COVID-19 vaccine.

This clone was seen once. The chain recombines TRBV28 with TRBJ2-3; 9 nucleotides match TRBD2. The junction had 6 bases not matched to a gene; V was cut back by 5 bases and J by 0 bases. In germline, CDR1 is MDHEN, CDR2 SYDVKM. This CDR3 is built from 16 residues. CDR3 in amino acids: CASSANLAGSTDTQYF. DNA of the CDR3: TGTGCCAGCAGTGCGAACCTAGCGGGGAGCACAGATACGCAGTATTTT.

The V call is TRBV10-3, the J call TRBJ2-7; a weak D match, TRBD1 (5 bases). This CDR3 has 12 amino acids. V was pared by 3 bases and J by 7 bases, with 10 bases between. The V gene's germline CDR1 is ENHRY and CDR2 SYGVKD. The CDR3 is CAISDQRTEQYF. The DNA for the CDR3 is TGTGCCATCAGTGACCAAAGGACAGAGCAGTACTTC.

As regards this clone: Other DNA sequences within the sample encode an identical CDR3. This chain connects TRBV5-1 to TRBJ2-1; 10 nucleotides line up with TRBD2. The germline V gene has CDR1 SGHRS and CDR2 YFSETQ. This CDR3 contains 14 residues. J gave up 8 bases and V 0 bases, and 2 bases lay outside the gene matches. The CDR3 loop is CASSLGLAGDEQFF. The CDR3 DNA reads TGCGCCAGCAGCTTGGGGCTAGCGGGGGATGAGCAGTTCTTC.

The J gene is TRBJ1-6, the V gene TRBV6-5, with a weak D call TRBD1 (5 bases). V was cut by 8 bases and J by 9 bases, with 14 bases left in between. CDR1 MNHEY and CDR2 SVGAGI come from the germline V gene. There are 13 residues in the CDR3. CDR3 region: CASEEGWGSPLHF. The CDR3 coding sequence is TGTGCCAGCGAGGAGGGGTGGGGTTCACCCCTCCACTTT.

This rearrangement joins TRBV19 to TRBJ1-1, with D maybe TRBD1 (5 bases). The CDR3 has 14 residues. V dropped 3 bases and J dropped 0 bases, with 8 bases sitting between them. Per the germline V gene, CDR1 is LNHDA and CDR2 is SQIVND (reference sequence). The CDR3 region is CASSIVGVNTEAFF. The CDR3 region has the DNA TGTGCCAGTAGTATCGTGGGGGTGAACACTGAAGCTTTCTTT.

The V call is TRBV5-1, the J call TRBJ1-1; D uncertain. V was shortened by 4 bases and J by 3 bases, with 10 bases between the two germline ends. CDR3 size: 13 residues. Looked up from germline, CDR1 is SGHRS and CDR2 is YFSETQ. The CDR3 spells CASSPVGYTEAFF. The CDR3 DNA reads as TGCGCCAGCAGCCCGGTGGGGTACACTGAAGCTTTCTTT.

J is TRBJ2-7 and V is TRBV7-6, with TRBD2 identical over 8 bases. V shed 1 base, J shed 3 bases, and the junction held 5 bases outside the gene matches. Germline assignment: CDR1 SGHVS and CDR2 FNYEAQ. The length of the CDR3 is 15 residues. The CDR3 nucleotides read TGTGCCAGCAGCTTAGGGCCTAGCGGGCACTACGAGCAGTACTTC. Translation: CASSLGPSGHYEQYF.

This rearrangement joins TRBV11-1 to TRBJ2-7, with 7 positions matching TRBD2. The CDR3 loop spans 14 amino acids. V lost 4 bases, J lost 0 bases, and 3 bases stayed unmatched. In germline, CDR1 is SGHAT, CDR2 FQDESV (reference sequence). The CDR3 bases are TGTGCCAGCAGCTCAGGGAGGGCCTCCTACGAGCAGTACTTC. The encoded protein is CASSSGRASYEQYF.

The chain combines TRBV7-2 with TRBJ2-6; no definite D call. Germline V lookup: CDR1 SGHTA, CDR2 FQGNSA. The CDR3 extends over 17 amino acids. The V and J ends lost 0 bases and 2 bases respectively, with 11 bases between them. CDR3: CASSLAWVAAGANVLTF. CDR3 in DNA: TGTGCCAGCAGCTTAGCCTGGGTGGCTGCTGGGGCCAACGTCCTGACTTTC.

The chain uses TRBV6-5 and TRBJ2-7, with D tentatively TRBD2 (5 bases). The germline CDR1 and CDR2 sequences are MNHEY and SVGAGI. V gave up 2 bases and J gave up 4 bases, with 9 bases separating them. There are 13 residues in the CDR3. CDR3 nucleotides: TGTGCCAGCAGTTACGGACGGAGGTACGAGCAGTACTTC. Residues: CASSYGRRYEQYF.